This T cell receptor (beta chain) was observed in a study of cytomegalovirus exposure and HLA in healthy donors. On this clone: What it binds is not known.

Broader study findings: Associated with cytomegalovirus, according to the listing, were 150 to 200 TCR beta chains. Relative to equally common others, HLA-associated TCR beta chains showed greater clonal expansion in a later analysis. Accurate HLA-A and HLA-B prediction from TCR beta sequences was reported for most subjects.

PCR primers comprised 60 Vbeta and 13 Jbeta primers. The data were produced by immunoSEQ multiplex PCR, yet TCRdb's version contains in-frame clones alone and is incomplete. The sample contains fewer than 130,000 clones, over 65% of which appear only once. The J segment lost 4 bases and the V segment lost 7 bases, leaving 9 bases of the junction unmatched. Germline CDR1 is WSHSY and CDR2 is SAAADI. The CDR3 spans 15 residues. The receptor comes from a man aged 30 to 45 in good health and CMV-seropositive. The chain joins TRBV10-2 to TRBJ1-5, with 8 bases aligning to TRBD1. Sequences were obtained from PBMCs. CDR3 nucleotide sequence: TGCGCCAGCAAAAGGGCAGGGGGCATGAATCAGCCCCAGCATTTT. Translation gives CASKRAGGMNQPQHF.